This entry features one TCR beta chain sequence. The data were obtained in a study of blood T cell repertoires in COVID-19. Generated by immunoSEQ multiplex PCR, the TCRdb table keeps only in-frame clones and is missing some. The sample lists 70,000 to 100,000 clones, approximately 71% occurring once. Germline CDR1 and CDR2: MNHEY and SMNVEV (reference sequence). The CDR3 is made up of 13 amino acids. V was cut by 8 bases and J by 9 bases, with 16 bases left in between. The source material was peripheral blood. The sequence derives from a woman aged 50 to 60 with acute or convalescent COVID-19. V usage is TRBV27 and J usage is TRBJ1-4; D may be TRBD1 (5 bases). The CDR3 sequence: CASGRGVGKKLFF. The CDR3 bases are TGTGCCAGCGGCCGGGGGGTGGGAAAAAAACTGTTTTTT. Full variable domain (remainder filled in from reference TRBV27 and TRBJ1-4): EAQVTQNPRYLITVTGKKLTVTCSQNMNHEYMSWYRQDPGLGLRQIYYSMNVEVTDKGDVPEGYKVSRKEKRNFPLILESPSPNQTSLYFCASGRGVGKKLFFGSGTQLSVL.